This T cell receptor (beta chain) was sequenced for a study of CD8+CD57+ T cells in acquired aplastic anemia (dated by TCRdb to the late 2010s). For context, the study as a whole: Extracted DNA from sorted CD4+ and CD8+ cells averaged about 2.9 ug, ranging from about 0.19 to 30 ug. Healthy donor samples averaged approximately 10 million reads for CD4+ and about 11 million for CD8+ cells. Overall study outcomes, separate from this receptor: Around 28 CD8+ CDR3 sequences were found to be shared between patients and controls, but these sequences appeared to be highly expressed in patients and within the immunodominant clones of the patients. Patients and healthy controls showed no significant difference in CD8+ Simpson's diversity (P=0.060).

TCR repertoires of sorted CD4+ and CD8+ blood T cells from severe aplastic anemia patients and healthy subjects were deep-sequenced in the study. Ficoll-Paque density gradient centrifugation was used to isolate peripheral blood mononuclear cells. CD4+ and CD8+ T cells were sorted by FACS or magnetic beads before DNA extraction. The CDR3 measures 15 amino acids from cysteine to phenylalanine. Of the read, only the CDR3 DNA is kept; its 45 bases are in frame from base 1. As encoded in the germline V gene, CDR1 is LGHNT while CDR2 is FRNRAP. At the junction V is shortened by 6 bases and J by 9 bases; bases outside the gene matches: 13. TCR beta VDJ combination and CDR3 sequence profiling used genomic DNA as the template. An Illumina HiSeq 2000 was the platform used for TCR repertoire sequencing. On the study's bioinformatics: Repertoires were assessed using TRBV/TRBJ rearrangement plots, CDR3 size and DJ length profiles, and Simpson's diversity index. The immunodominant clone was defined as the most abundant DNA sequence in deep sequencing data. CDR3 amino acid sequences were checked for sharing across subjects and were also compared against the VDJdb database and published repertoires. TCRdb passed the public sequencing reads through fastp at Q25 and MiXCR, retaining productive beta sequences. Each record represents a unique CDR3 protein, reported with the most common genes and DNA among its rows. V and J calls and clone size were set by TCRdb, not the authors. The sample table shows roughly 81,000 distinct CDR3 sequences, and approximately 46% are seen once. The top ten clonotypes cover around 63% of the sample.

Many counts were recorded for this clonotype. The target of this receptor is not known. No quality values exist for individual bases; no much larger clone is one base distant. The rearranged chain carries TRBV12-5 and TRBJ2-3; 9 bases in the junction line up with TRBD1. The sample was sorted CD4+, CD8+, or CD8+CD57+ T cells (not recorded which) from PBMCs. The receptor's source is a human donor in good health, serving as a control. The CDR3 region has the sequence CASGVVNRGRGTQYF. The DNA sequence follows: TGTGCTAGTGGCGTAGTAAACAGGGGGCGCGGGACGCAGTATTTT.